A single sample gave rise to the 24 T cell receptor beta chains below, sequenced in a study of cytomegalovirus exposure and HLA in healthy donors. The PCR used 60 Vbeta and 13 Jbeta primers. Assay: immunoSEQ multiplex PCR; the TCRdb copy retains only in-frame clones and omits some. The table includes roughly 120,000 clones, around 70% detected once. The specimen sequenced was PBMCs. These receptors were obtained from a man aged 25-45 years in good health and CMV-seropositive.

The sample holds a few counts of this clone. This chain joins TRBV5-4 and TRBJ2-5; D may be TRBD1 (6 bases). CDR3 length: 14 residues. Trimming cost V 4 bases and J 2 bases, with 12 bases left between them. Germline V gives CDR1 SGHNT, CDR2 YYREEE (reference sequence). The CDR3 DNA reads as TGTGCCAGCAGCCCTGGACAGATACAAGAGACCCAGTACTTC. This encodes CASSPGQIQETQYF. Full variable domain (outside the CDR3, taken from reference TRBV5-4 and TRBJ2-5): ETGVTQSPTHLIKTRGQQVTLRCSSQSGHNTVSWYQQALGQGPQFIFQYYREEENGRGNFPPRFSGLQFPNYSSELNVNALELDDSALYLCASSPGQIQETQYFGPGTRLLVL.

This chain uses TRBV5-6 with TRBJ1-1; D unresolved. Germline CDR1 reads SGHDT; CDR2 reads YYEEEE. The CDR3 totals 13 residues. Trimming left V 2 bases short and J 4 bases short, with 9 bases between. CDR3 amino acids: CASSFGWATEAFF. The CDR3 DNA sequence: TGTGCCAGCAGCTTTGGGTGGGCCACTGAAGCTTTCTTT. The variable domain in full, completed from reference TRBV5-6 and TRBJ1-1, reads DAGVTQSPTHLIKTRGQQVTLRCSPKSGHDTVSWYQQALGQGPQFIFQYYEEEERQRGNFPDRFSGHQFPNYSSELNVNALLLGDSALYLCASSFGWATEAFFGQGTRLTVV.

This chain links TRBV5-5 with TRBJ1-1; D is uncertain. CDR1 is SGHKS, CDR2 YYEKEE, per germline (reference sequence). Trimming pared 0 bases from V and 3 bases from J, leaving 9 bases between. This CDR3 spans 14 amino acids. CDR3 bases: TGTGCCAGCAGCTTGGATCGATCGGACACTGAAGCTTTCTTT. Protein: CASSLDRSDTEAFF. The full variable domain, its missing parts supplied by reference TRBV5-5 and TRBJ1-1, is DAGVTQSPTHLIKTRGQQVTLRCSPISGHKSVSWYQQVLGQGPQFIFQYYEKEERGRGNFPDRFSARQFPNYSSELNVNALLLGDSALYLCASSLDRSDTEAFFGQGTRLTVV.

This clone was detected only a few times. The sample contains more than one DNA sequence encoding this CDR3. This sequence joins TRBV5-1 and TRBJ2-5; D unclear. The V gene's germline CDR1 is SGHRS and CDR2 YFSETQ. V was pared by 4 bases and J by 5 bases, with 9 bases between. The CDR3 is 12 amino acids. Here the CDR3 reads CASSPPGETQYF. The CDR3 DNA follows: TGCGCCAGCAGCCCCCCCGGTGAGACCCAGTACTTC.

This clone was picked up a small number of times. The genes are TRBV29-1 and TRBJ1-2; weak D call: TRBD1 (6 bases). This CDR3 is built from 15 residues. CDR1 is SQVTM and CDR2 is ANQGSEA in the germline V gene. The V gene lost 5 bases and the J gene lost 0 bases, with 16 bases spanning the gap. Here the CDR3 DNA reads TGCAGCGTTTGGGGGCGGACAGCTCCTAACTATGGCTACACCTTC. It translates to CSVWGRTAPNYGYTF.

The rearrangement uses TRBV7-9 and TRBJ1-5, with 8 bases matching TRBD1. V lost 4 bases and J lost 4; bases outside the gene matches: 12. Per germline, CDR1 SEHNR and CDR2 FQNEAQ (reference sequence). This CDR3 is built from 17 residues. The CDR3 nucleotides read TGTGCCAGCAGCTCTACCGGACTGGACAGGGATAATCAGCCCCAGCATTTT. This codes for CASSSTGLDRDNQPQHF. Based on the CDR3 plus reference TRBV7-9 and TRBJ1-5, the full variable domain is DTGVSQNPRHKITKRGQNVTFRCDPISEHNRLYWYRQTLGQGPEFLTYFQNEAQLEKSRLLSDRFSAERPKGSFSTLEIQRTEQGDSAMYLCASSSTGLDRDNQPQHFGDGTRLSIL.

The chain recombines TRBV25-1 with TRBJ2-2, with 7 bases matching TRBD1. The V segment lost 5 bases and the J segment 5 bases; nucleotides outside the gene matches: 8. This CDR3 comprises 15 residues. Germline-derived CDR1 and CDR2 are MGHDK and SYGVNS. The CDR3 sequence: CASSPHSGGTGELFF. CDR3 coding DNA: TGTGCCAGCAGTCCCCACTCAGGGGGAACCGGGGAGCTGTTTTTT. Using reference TRBV25-1 and TRBJ2-2 for the parts outside the CDR3, the full variable domain is EADIYQTPRYLVIGTGKKITLECSQTMGHDKMYWYQQDPGMELHLIHYSYGVNSTEKGDLSSESTVSRIRTEHFPLTLESARPSHTSQYLCASSPHSGGTGELFFGEGSRLTVL.

The chain has TRBV11-2 and TRBJ2-1; 11 bases fit TRBD2. CDR1 is SGHAT, CDR2 FQNNGV, per germline. V lost 2 bases, J lost 4 bases, and 7 bases stayed unmatched. This CDR3 is 17 amino acids long. The CDR3 protein is CASSLRSGTSGYNEQFF. The CDR3 DNA sequence: TGTGCCAGCAGCTTAAGATCAGGGACTAGCGGTTACAATGAGCAGTTCTTC.

This chain links TRBV2 with TRBJ1-6; D is undetermined. The CDR3 is 16 amino acids. In germline, CDR1 is SNHLY, CDR2 FYNNEI. V lost 6 bases, J lost 0 bases, and 12 bases lay in between. CDR3 region: CASSLTASSYNSPLHF. The DNA of the CDR3 is TGTGCCAGCAGCCTGACGGCTAGCTCCTATAATTCACCCCTCCACTTT.

V and J are TRBV7-9 and TRBJ2-4; 9 bases are a match to TRBD2. Germline assignment: CDR1 SEHNR and CDR2 FQNEAQ (reference sequence). V gave up 5 bases and J gave up 10 bases; unmatched junction bases: 9. CDR3 size: 14 residues. This CDR3 is CASSPLAGPPIQYF. CDR3 nucleotides: TGTGCCAGCAGCCCCCTAGCGGGGCCCCCGATTCAGTACTTC.

The rearrangement joins TRBV18 to TRBJ2-5; D is possibly TRBD1 (7 bases). This CDR3 region has 17 residues. Germline CDR1 is KGHSH and CDR2 is LQKENI. Trimming took 2 bases from V and 2 from J, leaving 18 bases between them. The CDR3 loop is CASSPFTYQGGQETQYF. CDR3 DNA: TGTGCCAGCTCACCATTTACCTATCAGGGGGGACAAGAGACCCAGTACTTC.

There are a few counts of this clone. The genes are TRBV5-1 and TRBJ2-5; D might be TRBD1 (5 bases). The germline gives CDR1 SGHRS, CDR2 YFSETQ. The length of the CDR3 is 14 residues. Trimming took 0 bases from V and 5 from J, leaving 11 bases between them. CDR3 loop: CASSLDRSVETQYF. The CDR3 bases are TGCGCCAGCAGCTTGGACAGGTCGGTGGAGACCCAGTACTTC.

The CDR3 sequence is CASSLRDRGEKLFF. The CDR3 region has the DNA TGTGCCAGCAGCCTTCGGGACAGGGGTGAAAAACTGTTTTTT. This chain uses TRBV9 with TRBJ1-4; 10 bases agree with TRBD1. The CDR3 length is 14 residues. V shed 4 bases and J 7 bases; nucleotides not matched to a gene: 4. CDR1 SGDLS and CDR2 YYNGEE come from the germline V gene.

This clone has just one count. The chain employs TRBV5-1 and TRBJ2-7; 8 bases map to TRBD1. J was trimmed by 1 base and V by 0 bases; bases with no gene match: 6. CDR3 length: 16 amino acids. Germline V lookup: CDR1 SGHRS, CDR2 YFSETQ. The CDR3: CASSLDIRTGSYEQYF. The DNA for the CDR3 is TGCGCCAGCAGCTTGGATATTCGGACAGGGTCCTACGAGCAGTACTTC.

This chain links TRBV11-2 with TRBJ2-6; D call uncertain. Per the germline V gene, CDR1 is SGHAT and CDR2 is FQNNGV. The ends were cut back, 0 bases at V and 4 bases at J, with 7 bases in the middle. This CDR3 contains 15 residues. The CDR3 loop is CASSLDNSGANVLTF. The CDR3 coding sequence is TGTGCCAGCAGCTTAGACAACTCCGGGGCCAACGTCCTGACTTTC. The full variable domain, rest sourced from reference TRBV11-2 and TRBJ2-6, is EAGVAQSPRYKIIEKRQSVAFWCNPISGHATLYWYQQILGQGPKLLIQFQNNGVVDDSQLPKDRFSAERLKGVDSTLKIQPAKLEDSAVYLCASSLDNSGANVLTFGAGSRLTVL.

The chain links TRBV5-1 to TRBJ2-1; possibly TRBD2 for D (6 bases). Germline-derived CDR1 and CDR2 are SGHRS and YFSETQ. Trimming cost V 1 base and J 6 bases, with 14 bases left between them. The CDR3 is 15 amino acids. This CDR3 is CASSLKAGPINEQFF. In DNA, the CDR3 is TGCGCCAGCAGCTTGAAGGCGGGGCCAATCAATGAGCAGTTCTTC. Together with reference TRBV5-1 and TRBJ2-1, the CDR3 gives the full variable domain: KAGVTQTPRYLIKTRGQQVTLSCSPISGHRSVSWYQQTPGQGLQFLFEYFSETQRNKGNFPGRFSGRQFSNSRSEMNVSTLELGDSALYLCASSLKAGPINEQFFGPGTRLTVL.

V gene TRBV15 combines with J gene TRBJ2-5; TRBD2 might be the D (5 bases). The closer fit of TRBJ2-7 to the DNA end suggests the J call may be wrong. Germline-derived CDR1 and CDR2 are LNHNV and YYDKDF (reference sequence). The CDR3 extends over 16 amino acids. The CDR3 nucleotides read TGTGCCACCAGCAGAGATAGGCATGGGAGCTCCTACGAGCAGTACTTC. It specifies CATSRDRHGSSYEQYF.

The V call is TRBV30, the J call TRBJ2-5; D unresolved. The CDR3 sequence is 9 residues long. Trimming pared 7 bases from V and 4 bases from J, leaving 4 bases between. The germline V gene encodes CDR1 GTSNPN and CDR2 SVGIG (reference sequence). The CDR3, as DNA: TGTGCCTTCGGAGAGACCCAGTACTTC. Its protein product is CAFGETQYF.

V usage is TRBV5-6 and J usage is TRBJ2-5, with no clear D. V lost 3 bases, J lost 1 base, and 7 bases lay in between. CDR3 length equals 13 residues. Germline CDR1 reads SGHDT; CDR2 reads YYEEEE. The CDR3 reads CASSYSVQETQYF. CDR3 bases: TGTGCCAGCAGCTACAGTGTCCAAGAGACCCAGTACTTC.

The genes are TRBV9 and TRBJ2-5; 10 bases line up with TRBD2. CDR1 is SGDLS and CDR2 is YYNGEE in the germline V gene. V lost 0 bases, J lost 6 bases, and 5 bases stayed unmatched. The CDR3 extends over 15 amino acids. Written as DNA, the CDR3 is TGTGCCAGCAGCGTAGGGGCTAGCGGGAGTCAGACCCAGTACTTC. Protein: CASSVGASGSQTQYF.

J is TRBJ2-5 and V is TRBV28; TRBD1 matches 8 bases. Trimming cost V 6 bases and J 3 bases; bases outside gene matches: 12. This CDR3 contains 16 residues. The germline CDR1 and CDR2 sequences are MDHEN and SYDVKM. Here the CDR3 reads CASSSLGQGPKETQYF. CDR3 in DNA: TGTGCCAGCAGCTCCTTAGGACAGGGACCTAAAGAGACCCAGTACTTC.

As to this clone: One junction end disagrees with the germline gene, perhaps due to a read error. This rearrangement joins TRBV7-7 to TRBJ2-3; weak D call: TRBD2 (6 bases). The germline V gene has CDR1 SSHAT and CDR2 FNYEAQ (reference sequence). The CDR3 runs to 14 residues. The chain's CDR3 is CASSLSGGTDTQYF. The CDR3 nucleotides read TGTGCTAGCAGCTTATCGGGGGGCACAGATACGCAGTATTTT. Complete variable domain (other parts from reference TRBV7-7 and TRBJ2-3): GAGVSQSPRYKVTKRGQDVTLRCDPISSHATLYWYQQALGQGPEFLTYFNYEAQPDKSGLPSDRFSAERPEGSISTLTIQRTEQRDSAMYRCASSLSGGTDTQYFGPGTRLTVL.

The chain joins TRBV7-6 to TRBJ2-3, with 11 bases fitting TRBD2. This CDR3 is built from 19 residues. Unmatched junction bases numbered 10, after V lost 2 bases and J lost 0 bases. Germline CDR1 SGHVS, CDR2 FNYEAQ. CDR3 nucleotide sequence: TGTGCCAGCAGCTTAATGATAGCGGGGGGGCCTGCTAGCACAGATACGCAGTATTTT. Translated, it gives CASSLMIAGGPASTDTQYF.

The V and J genes are TRBV5-1 and TRBJ1-1; 8 positions match TRBD1. Trimming at V came to 4 bases and at J to 5 bases, leaving 10 bases not matched to a gene. Germline CDR1 SGHRS, CDR2 YFSETQ. This CDR3 is built from 15 residues. This chain's CDR3 is CASSRRQGRNTEAFF. In DNA, the CDR3 is TGCGCCAGCAGCAGAAGACAGGGGCGGAATACTGAAGCTTTCTTT. Full variable domain (rest looked up from reference TRBV5-1 and TRBJ1-1): KAGVTQTPRYLIKTRGQQVTLSCSPISGHRSVSWYQQTPGQGLQFLFEYFSETQRNKGNFPGRFSGRQFSNSRSEMNVSTLELGDSALYLCASSRRQGRNTEAFFGQGTRLTVV.